This T cell receptor (beta chain) emerged from a study of blood T cells in healthy people across ages. The authors ran a second PCR of about 6 to 11 cycles using a sample-barcoded 5' primer and a J-beta primer mix. TCRdb analysed the 5' RACE reads with MiXCR anew, one entry per CDR3 protein. Among some 1,800,000 distinct CDR3 sequences, about two fifths were seen once, and the ten largest hold approximately 22%. Trimming removed 3 bases at V and 3 bases at J, with 13 bases between. CDR3 length equals 14 residues. Germline loops: CDR1 DFQATT, CDR2 SNEGSKA (reference sequence). This rearrangement joins TRBV20-1 to TRBJ2-3; D call uncertain. The TCR comes from a human donor in good health. What was sequenced was blood. The CDR3 spells CSARAQVGTDTQYF. Written as DNA, the CDR3 is TGCAGTGCTAGGGCCCAGGTCGGGACAGATACGCAGTATTTT.